These T cell receptor beta chains were read from a single sample in a study of cytomegalovirus exposure and HLA in healthy donors. Data came from immunoSEQ multiplex PCR; TCRdb stores just in-frame clones and leaves some out. The sample holds roughly 170,000 clones, around 81% seen once. Sequencing was done on a sample of PBMCs. The source is a woman aged 25-40 years in good health and CMV-seronegative. Each CDR3 is given with its conserved first and last residue. Each record gives: V gene, J gene, CDR3 protein.

TRBV5-6,TRBJ2-7,CASSAWNRVRKSYEQYF
TRBV15,TRBJ2-7,CATSRDVARGGADF
TRBV4-1,TRBJ2-2,CASRPASSGTYTGELFF
TRBV19,TRBJ1-2,CASSMIEATNYGYTF
TRBV19,TRBJ1-4,CASRQGTTTNEKLFF
TRBV7-9,TRBJ2-1,CASSSAGTSGFSYNEQFF
TRBV10-3,TRBJ2-1,CAISDENSAKFF
TRBV27,TRBJ2-1,CASSLGTGYNEQFF
TRBV2,-,CASSFRDRGSYEQYF
TRBV14,TRBJ2-1,CASGLAGLLNEQFF
TRBV4-2,TRBJ2-5,CASSYTGTSVGSQETQYF
TRBV5-1,TRBJ2-5,CASGGQALTQETQYF
TRBV4-2,TRBJ2-7,CASSQLPSEQYF
TRBV10-3,TRBJ2-3,CAISASGGAQDTQYF
TRBV28,TRBJ1-6,CASSFLQERSPLHF
TRBV13,TRBJ2-1,CASSLTGTSGSTGQFF
TRBV2,TRBJ1-4,CASRVSGGVEKLFF
TRBV28,TRBJ2-7,CASIGTGGLYEQYF
TRBV11-3,TRBJ2-3,CASSFGQGATDTQYF
TRBV20-1,TRBJ1-1,CSVPSDTEAFF
TRBV10-3,TRBJ2-1,CAIRGGAYNEQFF
TRBV2,TRBJ2-1,CASTGTSGSAEQFF
TRBV9,TRBJ1-1,CASSATPTGQAFF
TRBV15,TRBJ2-6,CATSRDLQGSGANVLTF
TRBV7-9,TRBJ2-5,CAGNRGETQYF
TRBV6-5,TRBJ2-2,CASSYQGPNTGELFF
TRBV19,TRBJ1-3,CASSRGSSGNTIYF
TRBV25-1,TRBJ2-1,CASSESTVGYNEQFF
TRBV5-6,TRBJ2-3,CASSLSGGTDTQYF
TRBV2,TRBJ1-3,CASAEINYSGNTIYF
TRBV6-1,TRBJ1-4,CASRGTGINEKLFF
TRBV4-2,TRBJ1-6,CASSHVTGASSYNSPLHF
TRBV7-8,TRBJ2-7,CASSLSGAGTGDHYEQYF
TRBV2,TRBJ1-3,CASSSGALGNTIYF
TRBV29-1,TRBJ1-2,CSVEKTGGAKGYTF